These 6 T cell receptor beta chains were all obtained from the same sample, sequenced in a study of spatial heterogeneity in lung cancer. As to time point: blood at routine non-recurrence follow-up after resection. Via MiXCR, TCRdb re-called the 5' RACE reads, giving one row per CDR3 protein. The repertoire holds roughly 72,000 distinct CDR3 sequences, with 8% to 9% as singletons. Sequenced material: PBMCs, taken at follow-up. The receptors were sampled from a female donor with early-stage non-small cell lung cancer.

This rearrangement joins TRBV6-2 or TRBV6-3 to TRBJ2-5; 8 positions agree with TRBD2. This CDR3 contains 15 residues. V was clipped by 3 bases and J by 5 bases; unmatched bases: 8. The V gene's germline CDR1 is MNHEY and CDR2 SVGEGT. This CDR3 reads CASSYSSGSLETQYF. The CDR3 DNA sequence: TGTGCCAGCAGTTATTCAAGCGGGAGTTTGGAGACCCAGTACTTC.

This clonotype was detected many times. The chain is built from TRBV29-1 and TRBJ1-1; no clear D gene. Germline values: CDR1 SQVTM, CDR2 ANQGSEA. The CDR3 covers 12 residues. Trimming shortened V by 7 bases and J by 1 base, and 10 bases separated the two germline ends. The CDR3 loop reads CSGGRENTEAFF. The DNA of the CDR3 is TGCAGCGGTGGTAGGGAGAACACTGAAGCTTTCTTT.

This clonotype was picked up many times. The genes are TRBV4-2 and TRBJ2-2; TRBD1 aligns across 11 bases. The germline CDR1 and CDR2 sequences are LGHNA and YNFKEQ. V lost 0 bases, J lost 7 bases, and 10 bases stayed unmatched. This CDR3 region has 18 residues. CDR3 bases: TGTGCCAGCAGCCAAGACTCCCGGACAGGGGGCCGGGGCGGGGAGCTGTTTTTT. It translates to CASSQDSRTGGRGGELFF.

This clonotype occurred a few times. At one of its ends the junction is not consistent with the germline gene, which may arise from a read error. The chain is built from TRBV7-7 and TRBJ2-7; 9 bases align to TRBD2. Germline CDR1 and CDR2: SSHAT and FNYEAQ (reference sequence). The CDR3 is 13 residues long. This chain's CDR3 is CASSFGREGEQYF. The CDR3 DNA reads as TGTGCTAGCAGCTTCGGGCGGGAGGGCGAGCAGTACTTC.

The chain uses TRBV15 and TRBJ2-7, with unresolved D. The CDR3 spans 15 residues. Deletions cut 0 bases from V and 2 bases from J, with 11 bases between. Germline CDR1 and CDR2: LNHNV and YYDKDF (reference sequence). CDR3 DNA sequence: TGTGCCACCAGCAGAGAAATGAAACTAACCTACGAGCAGTACTTC. It yields the protein CATSREMKLTYEQYF.

This clonotype has a count of ten or more. V usage is TRBV7-9 and J usage is TRBJ1-5, with 8 bases that match TRBD1. The CDR3 extends over 14 amino acids. Germline trimming cut 0 bases from V and 6 bases from J; bases unmatched to any gene: 1. Germline V gene data show CDR1 as SEHNR and CDR2 as FQNEAQ (reference sequence). Written as DNA, the CDR3 is TGTGCCAGCAGCTTAGCAGGGACAGGTCAGCCCCAGCATTTT. It translates to CASSLAGTGQPQHF.